These T cell receptor beta chains were read from a single sample in a study of PD-L1 blockade in urothelial cancer. The assay was immunoSEQ multiplex PCR, and TCRdb's table has in-frame clones only and misses some. The profile shows under 30,000 clones, 70% to 90% of them singletons. Material: PBMCs, obtained around atezolizumab (anti-PD-L1) treatment. These receptors originate from a man aged 50 to 59 with urothelial cancer. CDR3s include the opening cysteine and the closing phenylalanine or tryptophan. A D gene is named only where the DNA matches it firmly. Clone size is not always given. Where it is, it says once, few, many or a class for expanded clones.

size	length	J	V	D	CDR3	DNA
-	16	TRBJ1-5	TRBV11-2	TRBD1	CASSLGGTGDNQPQHF	TGTGCCAGCAGCTTAGGCGGGACAGGAGACAATCAGCCCCAGCATTTT
-	15	TRBJ2-5	TRBV10-2	TRBD2	CASSDGTSGRETQYF	TGCGCCAGCAGTGACGGGACTAGCGGGAGGGAGACCCAGTACTTC
-	16	TRBJ2-3	TRBV30	-	CAWSVMGRSSTDTQYF	TGTGCCTGGAGTGTAATGGGGCGGTCTAGCACAGATACGCAGTATTTT
-	17	TRBJ1-2	TRBV4-1	TRBD1	CASSQGDRDSSLYGYTF	TGCGCCAGCAGCCAAGGGGATAGGGACAGCAGTCTCTATGGCTACACCTTC
-	14	TRBJ2-7	TRBV5-6	TRBD2	CASSGLAVIYEQYF	TGTGCCAGCAGCGGACTAGCTGTTATCTACGAGCAGTACTTC
once	15	TRBJ2-3	TRBV9	-	CASSGVAEATDTQYF	TGTGCCAGCAGCGGCGTAGCAGAAGCCACAGATACGCAGTATTTT
-	15	TRBJ2-1	TRBV9	-	CASSVRLASGNEQFF	TGTGCCAGCAGCGTACGGCTAGCGTCGGGCAATGAGCAGTTCTTC
-	16	TRBJ2-7	TRBV7-9	-	CASSLAPGSKGYEQYF	TGTGCCAGCAGCTTAGCCCCGGGAAGTAAGGGCTACGAGCAGTACTTC
-	11	TRBJ2-1	TRBV29-1	TRBD1	CSVEVGGRNFF	TGCAGCGTTGAGGTAGGGGGCCGGAATTTCTTC
-	15	TRBJ2-7	TRBV6-6	-	CASSYSGGHQYEQYF	TGTGCCAGCAGTTACTCGGGAGGCCACCAGTACGAGCAGTACTTC
-	16	TRBJ2-3	TRBV9	TRBD2	CASSVGVGGRTETQYF	TGTGCCAGCAGCGTGGGAGTCGGGGGGAGGACTGAAACGCAGTATTTT
-	15	TRBJ2-2	TRBV7-9	TRBD1	CASSSRQGAAGELFF	TGTGCCAGCAGCTCAAGGCAGGGGGCGGCCGGGGAGCTGTTTTTT
-	14	TRBJ2-1	TRBV19	TRBD1	CASRPGQENNEQFF	TGTGCCAGTAGACCGGGACAGGAGAACAATGAGCAGTTCTTC
-	15	TRBJ2-2	TRBV4-2	-	CASSQDLRNTGELFF	TGTGCCAGCAGCCAAGACTTGAGGAACACCGGGGAGCTGTTTTTT
once	13	TRBJ2-7	TRBV6-1	TRBD1	CASLRDRGNEQYF	TGTGCCAGCCTCCGGGACAGGGGTAACGAGCAGTACTTC
-	13	TRBJ2-7	TRBV30	-	CAWSVPPAMEQYF	TGTGCCTGGAGTGTACCCCCCGCGATGGAGCAGTACTTC
-	13	TRBJ1-5	TRBV5-5	TRBD1	CASSRQGNQPQHF	TGTGCCAGCAGCCGACAGGGAAATCAGCCCCAGCATTTT
few	13	TRBJ1-1	TRBV30	TRBD1	CAWSPQGSTEAFF	TGTGCCTGGAGCCCACAGGGGAGCACTGAAGCTTTCTTT
-	15	TRBJ2-2	TRBV19	-	CASRQMALNTGELFF	TGTGCCAGTAGACAGATGGCCCTTAACACCGGGGAGCTGTTTTTT
-	14	TRBJ2-2	TRBV6-1	TRBD1	CASILQGYTGELFF	TGTGCCAGCATACTACAGGGGTATACCGGGGAGCTGTTTTTT
-	15	TRBJ2-3	TRBV7-3	TRBD2	CASSPGGPDTDTQYF	TGTGCCAGCAGCCCGGGGGGACCCGACACAGATACGCAGTATTTT
-	18	TRBJ1-5	TRBV18	TRBD1	CASSPLDRGGRSNQPQHF	TGTGCCAGCTCACCCCTTGACAGGGGCGGGAGAAGCAATCAGCCCCAGCATTTT
medium-sized	15	TRBJ2-7	TRBV11-3	TRBD2	CASSPGTSGTYEQYF	TGTGCCAGCAGCCCCGGGACTAGCGGGACCTACGAGCAGTACTTC
few	14	TRBJ1-2	TRBV28	TRBD1	CASSSRQGPYGYTF	TGTGCCAGCAGTTCACGACAGGGGCCCTATGGCTACACCTTC
-	14	TRBJ2-7	TRBV27	TRBD2	CASRTSGLHYEQYF	TGTGCCAGCCGCACATCGGGACTACACTACGAGCAGTACTTC
-	17	TRBJ2-2	TRBV4-3	-	CASSQDRREANTGELFF	TGCGCCAGCAGCCAAGATCGGCGGGAAGCGAACACCGGGGAGCTGTTTTTT
-	14	TRBJ2-5	TRBV5-4	-	CASSLTVSQETQYF	TGTGCCAGCAGCTTGACAGTCTCGCAAGAGACCCAGTACTTC
-	13	TRBJ2-7	TRBV19	TRBD2	CASSGRTSAEQYF	TGTGCCAGTAGTGGGCGGACTAGCGCCGAGCAGTACTTC
-	15	TRBJ1-4	TRBV5-8	-	CASSLGGPTNEKLFF	TGTGCCAGCAGCTTAGGGGGACCAACTAATGAAAAACTGTTTTTT
-	18	TRBJ2-1	TRBV21-1	-	CASSKVWQGPSSYNEQFF	TGTGCCAGCAGCAAAGTATGGCAGGGCCCTAGCTCCTACAATGAGCAGTTCTTC
-	16	TRBJ2-3	TRBV7-2	-	CASSLWNRVSSDTQYF	TGTGCCAGCAGCTTATGGAACAGGGTTAGTTCAGATACGCAGTATTTT
-	15	TRBJ2-7	TRBV7-7	-	CASSLKWGEAYEQYF	TGTGCTAGCAGCTTAAAGTGGGGCGAAGCCTACGAGCAGTACTTC
-	16	TRBJ1-6	TRBV13	-	CASSLHPRAIDSPLHF	TGTGCCAGCAGCTTACATCCCAGGGCTATAGATTCACCCCTCCACTTT
-	12	TRBJ2-7	TRBV6-1	-	CASSEVRGEQYF	TGTGCCAGCAGTGAAGTAAGGGGCGAGCAGTACTTC
-	15	TRBJ2-1	TRBV2	TRBD2	CASSGTSGSWVEQFF	TGTGCCAGCAGCGGGACTAGCGGGAGTTGGGTTGAGCAGTTCTTC
-	13	TRBJ1-2	TRBV6-1	-	CATTTDSNYGYTF	TGTGCCACCACGACAGATTCTAACTATGGCTACACCTTC
-	15	TRBJ2-7	TRBV27	TRBD1	CASSEIGQGVKEQYF	TGTGCCAGCAGCGAAATAGGACAGGGGGTTAAAGAGCAGTACTTC
once	14	TRBJ2-7	TRBV9	TRBD2	CASSAVAGAYEQYF	TGTGCCAGCAGCGCCGTAGCGGGGGCCTACGAGCAGTACTTC
-	12	TRBJ1-2	TRBV30	-	CAWSVGDYGYTF	TGTGCCTGGAGTGTAGGGGACTATGGCTACACCTTC
few	18	TRBJ2-6	TRBV5-1	-	CASSHLGQTSSGANVLTF	TGCGCCAGCAGCCACCTTGGACAGACGAGCTCTGGGGCCAACGTCCTGACTTTC
-	14	TRBJ2-3	TRBV30	TRBD2	CAWSVRRGDDTQYF	TGTGCCTGGAGTGTACGGCGGGGGGACGATACGCAGTATTTT
-	15	TRBJ1-1	TRBV15	TRBD1	CATSTEFTGAPEAFF	TGTGCCACCAGCACCGAATTTACAGGGGCCCCTGAAGCTTTCTTT
few	12	TRBJ2-7	TRBV14	-	CASSQDFVEQYF	TGTGCCAGCAGCCAAGATTTCGTGGAGCAGTACTTC
-	20	TRBJ2-7	TRBV5-1	TRBD2	CASSLALGTSGSGRGYEQYF	TGCGCCAGCAGCTTGGCCTTAGGGACTAGCGGGAGTGGAAGAGGATACGAGCAGTACTTC
-	17	TRBJ2-6	TRBV5-1	-	CASSLGQLTSGANVLTF	TGCGCCAGCAGCTTGGGACAGCTAACTTCTGGGGCCAACGTCCTGACTTTC
-	15	TRBJ1-2	TRBV11-2	TRBD1	CASSFGTGGIYGYTF	TGTGCCAGCAGCTTTGGGACAGGGGGCATCTATGGCTACACCTTC
-	15	TRBJ1-3	TRBV5-1	-	CASSGLGQSGNTIYF	TGCGCCAGCAGTGGACTAGGACAGTCTGGAAACACCATATATTTT
-	15	TRBJ2-1	TRBV7-7	TRBD1	CASSPRDSNYNEQFF	TGTGCCAGCAGCCCCCGGGACAGCAACTACAATGAGCAGTTCTTC
-	15	TRBJ1-5	TRBV30	-	CAWSVRVPSNQPQHF	TGTGCCTGGAGTGTACGGGTCCCTAGCAATCAGCCCCAGCATTTT
-	16	TRBJ2-3	TRBV5-1	-	CASSLEETVRRDTQYF	TGCGCCAGCAGCTTGGAGGAGACAGTGAGGAGAGATACGCAGTATTTT
-	16	TRBJ2-2	TRBV7-9	TRBD1	CASKKGQASNTGELFF	TGTGCCAGCAAAAAGGGACAGGCTTCGAACACCGGGGAGCTGTTTTTT
-	16	TRBJ2-6	TRBV7-7	TRBD1	CASSPTGGAGANVLTF	TGTGCCAGCAGTCCTACAGGGGGTGCTGGGGCCAACGTCCTGACTTTC
-	16	TRBJ1-4	TRBV4-1	-	CASSQITEKTNEKLFF	TGCGCCAGCAGCCAAATAACGGAGAAAACTAATGAAAAACTGTTTTTT
-	12	TRBJ2-1	TRBV27	-	CASSWGHNEQFF	TGTGCCAGCAGTTGGGGGCACAATGAGCAGTTCTTC
few	12	TRBJ2-2	TRBV6-5	-	CASSHWTGELFF	TGTGCCAGCAGCCACTGGACCGGGGAGCTGTTTTTT